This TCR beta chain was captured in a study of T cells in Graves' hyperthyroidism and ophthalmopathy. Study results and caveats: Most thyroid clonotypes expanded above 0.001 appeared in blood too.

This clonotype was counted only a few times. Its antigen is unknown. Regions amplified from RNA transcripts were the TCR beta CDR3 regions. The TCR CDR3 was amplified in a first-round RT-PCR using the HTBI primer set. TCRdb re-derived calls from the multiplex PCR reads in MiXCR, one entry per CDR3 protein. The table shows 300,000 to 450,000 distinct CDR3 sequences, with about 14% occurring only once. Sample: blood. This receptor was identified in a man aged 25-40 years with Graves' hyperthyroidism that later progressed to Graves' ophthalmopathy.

CDR3 coding DNA: TGTGCCAGTAGTATATTACCGGGACCTCGGATGGCTGAAGCTTTCTTT. The encoded protein is CASSILPGPRMAEAFF. The chain employs TRBV19 and TRBJ1-1, with D perhaps TRBD1 (5 bases). From germline, CDR1 is LNHDA and CDR2 SQIVND (reference sequence). V lost 2 bases and J lost 6, with 19 bases in between. The CDR3 length is 16 residues.